A selection of T cell receptor beta chains follows, all from one sample in a study of blood T cells in healthy people across ages. MiXCR, run by TCRdb on the 5' RACE reads, gives a single entry per CDR3 protein. The repertoire holds more than 700,000 distinct CDR3 sequences, with roughly 50% as singletons. Sequenced: blood. The receptor source for this set is a man older than 75 in good health. CDR3s include the opening cysteine and the closing phenylalanine or tryptophan. A D gene is named only where the DNA matches it firmly. Size is omitted from some rows. Given values are once, few, many or a class for expanded clones.

d_call j_call clone_size v_call cdr3_aa cdr3_nt
- TRBJ2-1 - TRBV29-1 CSVELSSYNEQFF TGCAGCGTTGAACTTAGCTCCTACAATGAGCAGTTCTTC
- TRBJ1-1 few TRBV29-1 CSVRGRMNTEAFF TGCAGCGTTCGGGGCAGGATGAACACTGAAGCTTTCTTT
- TRBJ2-1 many TRBV3-1 CASSPLRGNEQFF TGTGCCAGCAGCCCCTTAAGGGGGAATGAGCAGTTCTTC
TRBD2 TRBJ2-7 - TRBV3-1 CASSQLTGTTSYEQYF TGTGCCAGCAGCCAACTTACCGGGACTACCTCCTACGAGCAGTACTTC
- TRBJ2-5 few TRBV5-1 CASSPPSSQQYF TGCGCCAGCAGCCCCCCCTCGTCCCAGCAGTACTTC
TRBD1 TRBJ2-5 - TRBV18 CASNRDRHLETQYF TGTGCCAGCAACCGGGACAGGCATCTGGAGACCCAGTACTTC
TRBD2 TRBJ2-5 - TRBV29-1 CSGASVRGMKETQYF TGCAGCGGGGCCTCTGTGCGGGGGATGAAAGAGACCCAGTACTTC
- TRBJ1-2 - TRBV6-5 CASSAQGHGYTF TGTGCCAGCAGTGCTCAGGGCCATGGCTACACCTTC
TRBD1 TRBJ2-7 - TRBV20-1 CSADPGNRGVPYEQYF TGCAGTGCTGACCCGGGCAACAGGGGGGTGCCCTACGAGCAGTACTTC
TRBD1 TRBJ1-1 - TRBV3-1 CASSQDRGSTKAFF TGTGCCAGCAGCCAGGACAGGGGGTCGACTAAAGCTTTCTTT
- TRBJ1-6 - TRBV3-1 CASNSVRQGNSPLHF TGCGCCAGCAACTCGGTGCGGCAGGGAAATTCACCCCTCCACTTT
- TRBJ2-5 - TRBV15 CATSRPGSPGTQYF TGTGCCACCAGCAGACCAGGCTCCCCCGGGACCCAGTACTTC
TRBD2 TRBJ2-3 - TRBV20-1 CSAGAAHRLLGRLAADTQYF TGCAGTGCTGGCGCGGCTCATCGACTCCTGGGACGACTAGCGGCTGATACGCAGTATTTT
- TRBJ2-6 - TRBV27 CASSLSRWANVLTF TGTGCCAGCAGTTTATCCCGCTGGGCCAACGTCCTGACTTTC
- TRBJ1-6 - TRBV7-2 CASSQNPTPTDSPLHF TGTGCCAGCAGCCAGAACCCGACGCCGACGGATTCACCCCTCCACTTT
TRBD1 TRBJ2-5 - TRBV6-1 CASSESGGGETQYF TGTGCCAGCAGTGAGTCAGGGGGCGGGGAGACCCAGTACTTC
- TRBJ1-5 - TRBV6-1 CASTRQYDQPQHF TGTGCCAGCACTCGACAGTACGATCAGCCCCAGCATTTT
TRBD1 TRBJ2-1 few TRBV27 CASSFRPHMDRGNGNEQFF TGTGCCAGCAGTTTCCGGCCCCACATGGACAGGGGGAATGGTAATGAGCAGTTCTTC
TRBD2 TRBJ2-7 - TRBV29-1 CSVARTSGSPHRSYEQYF TGCAGCGTCGCCAGGACTAGCGGGAGCCCCCACCGCTCCTACGAGCAGTACTTC
TRBD2 TRBJ2-1 - TRBV18 CASSPPYAGGSYNEQFF TGTGCCAGCTCACCACCGTATGCGGGAGGGTCCTACAATGAGCAGTTCTTC
- TRBJ2-5 - TRBV7-8 CASSGRQLQETQNF TGTGCCAGCAGCGGACGACAGCTGCAAGAGACCCAGAACTTC
- TRBJ2-7 - TRBV20-1 CSARERRPFSYEQYF TGCAGTGCTAGAGAGCGGAGACCTTTCTCCTACGAGCAGTACTTC
TRBD2 TRBJ2-4 - TRBV10-3 CAISGGGNSYVQYF TGTGCCATCAGTGGGGGGGGTAACTCCTACGTGCAGTACTTC
- TRBJ2-3 few TRBV11-1 CASSSFASASGGTDTQYF TGTGCCAGCAGCTCATTCGCTAGCGCATCAGGTGGCACAGATACGCAGTATTTT
- TRBJ2-5 few TRBV29-1 CSVTRGGDREQYF TGCAGCGTTACCCGTGGAGGGGATCGTGAGCAGTACTTC
TRBD1 TRBJ1-5 once TRBV7-2 CASSLRTGENQPQHF TGTGCCAGCAGCTTAAGGACAGGGGAGAACCAGCCCCAGCATTTT
- TRBJ2-2 - TRBV20-1 CSARDFRVNTGELFF TGCAGTGCTAGAGATTTCCGGGTGAACACCGGGGAGCTGTTTTTT
- TRBJ2-3 few TRBV15 CATSRDPRTTDTQYF TGTGCCACCAGCAGAGATCCCAGGACAACAGATACGCAGTATTTT
TRBD2 TRBJ2-1 - TRBV7-6 CASSPQREGLGAQFF TGTGCCAGCAGCCCACAGCGGGAGGGCCTCGGGGCCCAGTTCTTC
- TRBJ2-3 - TRBV9 CASSVDPGSVTDTQYF TGTGCCAGCAGCGTAGACCCAGGTTCCGTCACAGATACGCAGTATTTT
- TRBJ2-3 few TRBV2 CASSDPLGRRDTQYF TGTGCCAGCAGCGACCCACTCGGCCGTAGAGATACGCAGTATTTT
- TRBJ1-5 once TRBV5-1 CASSLEGGGSNQPQHF TGCGCCAGCAGCTTGGAAGGCGGGGGGAGCAATCAGCCCCAGCATTTT
TRBD2 TRBJ2-7 - TRBV14 CASSQDRSGTHYEQYF TGTGCCAGCAGCCAAGATAGGAGCGGGACGCACTACGAGCAGTACTTC
TRBD2 TRBJ2-7 - TRBV6-5 CATRLADYNEQYF TGTGCCACCCGACTAGCGGACTACAATGAGCAGTACTTC
- TRBJ2-2 once TRBV27 CASSLLGLNTGELFF TGTGCCAGCAGTTTGCTAGGGCTAAACACCGGGGAGCTGTTTTTT
- TRBJ1-5 many TRBV27 CASSFWGQPQHF TGTGCCAGCAGTTTCTGGGGTCAGCCCCAGCATTTT
- TRBJ2-3 - TRBV20-1 CSARGHKEMPDAYF TGCAGTGCTAGAGGCCATAAGGAGATGCCAGACGCGTATTTT